This entry lists 28 T cell receptor beta chains sequenced from one sample in a study of cytomegalovirus exposure and HLA in healthy donors. PCR amplification relied on 60 Vbeta primers (plus 13 Jbeta primers). Data came from immunoSEQ multiplex PCR; TCRdb stores just in-frame clones and leaves some out. This table holds about 140,000 clones, 70% to 80% found once. Sequencing was performed on PBMCs. These receptors came from a man aged 35 to 55 in good health and CMV-seropositive.

The chain is built from TRBV5-6 and TRBJ2-7, with a weak D call TRBD2 (6 bases). The CDR3 extends over 14 amino acids. CDR1 SGHDT and CDR2 YYEEEE come from the germline V gene. Deletions cut 0 bases from V and 7 bases from J, with 14 bases between. CDR3 sequence reads: CASSLDGGLGEQYF. The CDR3 coding sequence is TGTGCCAGCAGCTTGGATGGGGGACTGGGGGAGCAGTACTTC.

J is TRBJ2-7 and V is TRBV28; 11 bases are shared with TRBD2. The V gene's germline CDR1 is MDHEN and CDR2 SYDVKM. Unmatched junction bases numbered 6, after V lost 7 bases and J lost 4 bases. This CDR3 region has 14 residues. CDR3 sequence (DNA): TGTGCCAGCATTGATAGCGGGAGGGGTTACGAGCAGTACTTC. Encoded protein: CASIDSGRGYEQYF.

This clone came up once. This chain links TRBV19 with TRBJ1-5; no firm D call. Trimming cost V 2 bases and J 5 bases, with 10 bases left between them. CDR3 length equals 14 residues. Germline loops: CDR1 LNHDA, CDR2 SQIVND (reference sequence). The CDR3, as DNA: TGTGCCAGTAGTATAATGACTTCTGATCAGCCCCAGCATTTT. Its translation: CASSIMTSDQPQHF. The full variable domain, with the rest looked up from reference TRBV19 and TRBJ1-5, is DGGITQSPKYLFRKEGQNVTLSCEQNLNHDAMYWYRQDPGQGLRLIYYSQIVNDFQKGDIAEGYSVSREKKESFPLTVTSAQKNPTAFYLCASSIMTSDQPQHFGDGTRLSIL.

The chain couples TRBV11-3 to TRBJ2-7; TRBD1 aligns across 8 bases. The CDR3 has 12 amino acids. CDR1 is SGHNT and CDR2 is YENEEA in the germline V gene. The V gene end was trimmed by 5 bases and the J gene end by 4 bases; junction bases not matched to a gene: 1. The CDR3 sequence: CASSRTGYEQYF. For the CDR3, the DNA is TGTGCCAGCAGCCGGACAGGGTACGAGCAGTACTTC.

The V and J genes are TRBV14 and TRBJ2-2, with 7 bases that match TRBD1. The V segment lost 0 bases and the J segment 2 bases; nucleotides outside the gene matches: 9. This CDR3 is 18 amino acids long. CDR1 and CDR2 from the germline V gene are SGHDN and FVKESK. The CDR3 region is CASSQDRYGQVNTGELFF. The CDR3 coding sequence is TGTGCCAGCAGCCAAGATCGATATGGACAGGTCAACACCGGGGAGCTGTTTTTT.

The chain couples TRBV6-5 to TRBJ1-5, with a tentative D call TRBD1 (6 bases). Germline V gene sequence: CDR1 MNHEY, CDR2 SVGAGI. The ends were cut back, 7 bases at V and 6 bases at J, with 16 bases in the middle. CDR3 length equals 14 residues. This CDR3 reads CASKGGASSQPQHF. The CDR3 DNA sequence: TGTGCCAGCAAAGGGGGGGCCTCGAGTCAGCCCCAGCATTTT.

J is TRBJ1-1 and V is TRBV7-9; D not resolved. Trimming left V 1 base short and J 6 bases short, with 9 bases between. Germline V gene sequence: CDR1 SEHNR, CDR2 FQNEAQ (reference sequence). This CDR3 comprises 13 residues. CDR3 sequence: CASSLEVEAEAFF. The CDR3 nucleotides read TGTGCCAGCAGCTTAGAGGTTGAGGCTGAAGCTTTCTTT.

The genes are TRBV5-1 and TRBJ2-1; the match to TRBD1 covers 8 bases. The germline V gene encodes CDR1 SGHRS and CDR2 YFSETQ. The CDR3 runs to 15 residues. The V gene end was trimmed by 4 bases and the J gene end by 0 bases; junction bases not matched to a gene: 3. CDR3 loop: CASSPGQGSYNEQFF. The CDR3 coding sequence is TGCGCCAGCAGCCCCGGACAGGGCTCCTACAATGAGCAGTTCTTC.

The V call is TRBV6-5, the J call TRBJ1-3, with 7 nucleotides matching TRBD1. Germline V gene data show CDR1 as MNHEY and CDR2 as SVGAGI. The CDR3 contains 15 residues. V lost 7 bases to trimming and J lost 0 bases; unmatched junction nucleotides: 6. The CDR3 DNA reads as TGTGCCAGCACTTCGGGACAGTACTCTGGAAACACCATATATTTT. Translation: CASTSGQYSGNTIYF.

The J gene is TRBJ2-5, the V gene TRBV30, with a tentative D call TRBD2 (6 bases). The CDR3 loop spans 15 amino acids. Germline V gene lookup returns CDR1 GTSNPN and CDR2 SVGIG (reference sequence). Deletions cut 1 base from V and 3 bases from J, with 15 bases between. In nucleotides, the CDR3 is TGTGCCTGGAGTGGGTGGGAGGTGGGAAAAGAGACCCAGTACTTC. Translated, it gives CAWSGWEVGKETQYF. Full variable domain (rest looked up from reference TRBV30 and TRBJ2-5): SQTIHQWPATLVQPVGSPLSLECTVEGTSNPNLYWYRQAAGRGLQLLFYSVGIGQISSEVPQNLSASRPQDRQFILSSKKLLLSDSGFYLCAWSGWEVGKETQYFGPGTRLLVL.

The V call is TRBV18, the J call TRBJ2-7; 8 bases are shared with TRBD2. V trimming: 3 bases; J trimming: 0 bases; junction bases outside the gene matches: 7. CDR1 KGHSH and CDR2 LQKENI come from the germline V gene. The CDR3 is 16 residues long. CDR3 DNA sequence: TGTGCCAGCTCACCCCTCCGGGGGGGAAGCTCCTACGAGCAGTACTTC. Its translation is CASSPLRGGSSYEQYF. Supplemented by reference TRBV18 and TRBJ2-7, the full variable domain reads NAGVMQNPRHLVRRRGQEARLRCSPMKGHSHVYWYRQLPEEGLKFMVYLQKENIIDESGMPKERFSAEFPKEGPSILRIQQVVRGDSAAYFCASSPLRGGSSYEQYFGPGTRLTVT.

This rearrangement joins TRBV28 to TRBJ1-5; tentatively, D is TRBD1 (5 bases). The length of the CDR3 is 15 residues. V gave up 5 bases and J gave up 2 bases, with 13 bases separating them. Per the germline V gene, CDR1 is MDHEN and CDR2 is SYDVKM. The CDR3 DNA sequence: TGTGCCAGCAGTCCCGGACAATTACGCAATCAGCCCCAGCATTTT. Its translation: CASSPGQLRNQPQHF. Combining the CDR3 with reference TRBV28 and TRBJ1-5 gives the whole variable domain DVKVTQSSRYLVKRTGEKVFLECVQDMDHENMFWYRQDPGLGLRLIYFSYDVKMKEKGDIPEGYSVSREKKERFSLILESASTNQTSMYLCASSPGQLRNQPQHFGDGTRLSIL.

This clone showed up just a few times. The V call is TRBV7-2, the J call TRBJ1-3, with D unresolved. The CDR3 has 13 residues. Trimming removed 4 bases from V and 0 bases from J, with 4 bases in between. Per the germline V gene, CDR1 is SGHTA and CDR2 is FQGNSA. Here the CDR3 DNA reads TGTGCCAGCAGCTCCTACTCTGGAAACACCATATATTTT. Its protein is CASSSYSGNTIYF.

The V and J genes are TRBV27 and TRBJ1-1, with TRBD1 matching 7 bases. Germline V CDR1 and CDR2: MNHEY, SMNVEV (reference sequence). V gave up 3 bases and J gave up 4 bases; unmatched junction bases: 5. The CDR3 totals 14 residues. The CDR3 region is CASSLVQGSTEAFF. The CDR3 nucleotides are TGTGCCAGCAGTTTGGTACAGGGGAGCACTGAAGCTTTCTTT.

This chain joins TRBV5-1 and TRBJ2-7, with D possibly matching TRBD1 (7 bases). Trimming removed 4 bases from V and 0 bases from J, with 14 bases in between. CDR3 size: 15 residues. Per the germline V gene, CDR1 is SGHRS and CDR2 is YFSETQ. The CDR3: CASSGGTADSYEQYF. The CDR3 DNA is TGCGCCAGCAGCGGAGGGACAGCAGACTCCTACGAGCAGTACTTC.

The J gene is TRBJ1-4, the V gene TRBV28; possibly TRBD1 for D (5 bases). CDR3 length: 13 amino acids. Per the germline V gene, CDR1 is MDHEN and CDR2 is SYDVKM. The V end lost 8 bases, the J end lost 7 bases, and 14 bases lay between the germline ends. CDR3 coding DNA: TGTGCCAGCGTCCGGCAGCAGGGTGAAAAACTGTTTTTT. It specifies CASVRQQGEKLFF.

This clone has only one observation. The chain recombines TRBV19 with TRBJ2-2; 8 nucleotides align to TRBD1. CDR3 length equals 15 residues. Germline CDR1 LNHDA, CDR2 SQIVND (reference sequence). V trimming: 5 bases; J trimming: 4 bases; junction bases outside the gene matches: 6. CDR3 nucleotides: TGTGCCAGTAGTCCCTACAGGGGGAGCACCGGGGAGCTGTTTTTT. This translates into CASSPYRGSTGELFF.

The V gene is TRBV28, the J gene TRBJ1-2; 8 positions agree with TRBD1. The CDR3 consists of 14 residues. V shed 4 bases and J 5 bases; nucleotides not matched to a gene: 6. CDR1 is MDHEN, CDR2 SYDVKM, per germline. CDR3 in DNA: TGTGCCAGCAGTTCAGGACAGGGAGAGTATGGCTACACCTTC. It yields the protein CASSSGQGEYGYTF.

The rearrangement joins TRBV5-6 to TRBJ2-1; maybe TRBD1 (6 bases). Germline CDR1 is SGHDT and CDR2 is YYEEEE. The CDR3 is made up of 15 amino acids. The V end lost 4 bases, the J end lost 6 bases, and 17 bases lay between the germline ends. The CDR3 DNA reads TGTGCCAGCAGCCTTCCGGACAGTTACCTCAATGAGCAGTTCTTC. Translated, it gives CASSLPDSYLNEQFF.

V usage is TRBV19 and J usage is TRBJ1-6; possible D gene TRBD1, 5 bases. The CDR3 has 14 amino acids. Trimming took 3 bases from V and 7 from J, leaving 10 bases between them. CDR1 is LNHDA, CDR2 SQIVND, per germline (reference sequence). The CDR3 protein is CASSIQTVNSPLHF. The CDR3 DNA follows: TGTGCCAGTAGTATCCAGACAGTCAATTCACCCCTCCACTTT.

The chain employs TRBV5-1 and TRBJ1-2; D is undetermined. V gave up 4 bases and J gave up 4 bases, with 11 bases separating them. Germline V lookup: CDR1 SGHRS, CDR2 YFSETQ. The CDR3 contains 13 residues. The CDR3 DNA is TGCGCCAGCAGCGCACTAGGATTCTATGGCTACACCTTC. Protein sequence: CASSALGFYGYTF.

This clone was observed once. The chain combines TRBV7-9 with TRBJ1-5; D perhaps matches TRBD1 (5 bases). The CDR3 has 14 amino acids. Trimming took off 1 base at V and 7 bases at J, with 11 bases between the two ends. Germline V gene data show CDR1 as SEHNR and CDR2 as FQNEAQ (reference sequence). The CDR3 DNA reads TGTGCCAGCAGCTTAGATATGGGGCTCCAGCCCCAGCATTTT. Its translation: CASSLDMGLQPQHF.

As for this clone: This specimen includes other DNA sequences encoding the same CDR3. CDR3 region: CASSFRSSYEQYF. The CDR3 region has the DNA TGTGCCAGCAGTTTCCGTAGCTCCTACGAGCAGTACTTC. The chain links TRBV28 to TRBJ2-7; D ambiguous. Trimming stripped 3 bases from V and 0 bases from J, with 6 bases between. The CDR3 sequence is 13 residues long. Looked up from germline, CDR1 is MDHEN and CDR2 is SYDVKM.

The rearrangement joins TRBV6-1 to TRBJ2-7; 7 positions match TRBD2. CDR3 size: 16 residues. V gave up 4 bases and J gave up 5 bases; unmatched junction bases: 14. Germline V gives CDR1 MNHNS, CDR2 SASEGT. DNA for the CDR3: TGTGCCAGCAGTGGATTGGTCGGCGGGAGAAGTCACGAGCAGTACTTC. It is translated as CASSGLVGGRSHEQYF.

The V and J genes are TRBV7-2 and TRBJ2-2, with 10 nucleotides matching TRBD1. Trimming took 3 bases from V and 5 from J; bases not matched to a gene: 3. The V gene's germline CDR1 is SGHTA and CDR2 FQGNSA. This CDR3 comprises 15 residues. The CDR3 reads CASSFDRGLTGELFF. Written as DNA, the CDR3 is TGTGCCAGCAGCTTCGACAGGGGGCTGACCGGGGAGCTGTTTTTT.

The table lists this clone with a few counts. The chain joins TRBV7-2 to TRBJ2-7; 7 bases map to TRBD2. The V gene end was trimmed by 6 bases and the J gene end by 0 bases; junction bases not matched to a gene: 11. Germline values: CDR1 SGHTA, CDR2 FQGNSA. CDR3 length: 16 residues. CDR3: CASSSREAGSSYEQYF. The CDR3 bases are TGTGCCAGCAGTTCTAGGGAAGCGGGAAGCTCCTACGAGCAGTACTTC.

The chain is built from TRBV18 and TRBJ2-7; the D gene is possibly TRBD2 (6 bases). Germline CDR1 and CDR2: KGHSH and LQKENI. Trimming stripped 2 bases from V and 3 bases from J, with 17 bases between. This CDR3 region has 16 residues. The CDR3 sequence: CASSPSGGWGGYEQYF. The CDR3 nucleotides are TGTGCCAGCTCACCATCAGGTGGCTGGGGAGGCTACGAGCAGTACTTC.

The chain couples TRBV10-3 to TRBJ2-5, with D possibly matching TRBD2 (5 bases). The V and J ends lost 10 bases and 2 bases respectively, with 8 bases between them. The germline V gene encodes CDR1 ENHRY and CDR2 SYGVKD. The CDR3 consists of 11 residues. CDR3 DNA sequence: TGTGCCAACGGGGATCAAGAGACCCAGTACTTC. Protein product: CANGDQETQYF.